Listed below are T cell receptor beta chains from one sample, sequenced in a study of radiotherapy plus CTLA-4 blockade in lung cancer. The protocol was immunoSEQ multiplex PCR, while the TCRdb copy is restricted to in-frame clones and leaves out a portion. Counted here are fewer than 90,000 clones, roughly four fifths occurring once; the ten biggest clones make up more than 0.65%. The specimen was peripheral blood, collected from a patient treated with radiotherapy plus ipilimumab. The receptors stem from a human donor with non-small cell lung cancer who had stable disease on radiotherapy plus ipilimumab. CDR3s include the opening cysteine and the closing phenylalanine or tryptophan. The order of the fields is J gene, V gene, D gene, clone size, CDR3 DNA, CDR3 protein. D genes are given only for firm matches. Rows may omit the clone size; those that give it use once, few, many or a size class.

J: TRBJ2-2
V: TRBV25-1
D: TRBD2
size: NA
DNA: TGTGCCAGCTCCCCGGGAGGGGCCAGCACCGGGGAGCTGTTTTTT
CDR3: CASSPGGASTGELFF

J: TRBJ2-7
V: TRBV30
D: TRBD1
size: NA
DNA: TGTGCCTGGAGTGTACACGGGGGGATCTCGGGACAGGGGTCTTACGAGCAGTACTTC
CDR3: CAWSVHGGISGQGSYEQYF

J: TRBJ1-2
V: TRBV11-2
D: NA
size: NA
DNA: TGTGCCAGCAGCTTATCCGGGGATGGCTACACCTTC
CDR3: CASSLSGDGYTF

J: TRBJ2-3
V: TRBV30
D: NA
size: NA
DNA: TGTGCCTGGAGGATGGCAGATACGCAGTATTTT
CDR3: CAWRMADTQYF

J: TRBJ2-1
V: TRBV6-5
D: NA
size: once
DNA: TGTGCCAGCAGTTACGGACTCAATGAGCAGTTCTTC
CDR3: CASSYGLNEQFF

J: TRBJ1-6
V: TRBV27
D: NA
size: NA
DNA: TGTGCCAGCAGTTTCGCCTCCCGTCAGGGTGGCTATAATTCACCCCTCCACTTT
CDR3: CASSFASRQGGYNSPLHF

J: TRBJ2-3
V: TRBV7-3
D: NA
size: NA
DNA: TGTGCCAGCAGCTTTTCGGCGGTGACAGATACGCAGTATTTT
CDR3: CASSFSAVTDTQYF

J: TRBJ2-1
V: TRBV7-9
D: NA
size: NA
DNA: TGTGCCAGCAGCTTGGTGAATGAGCAGTTCTTC
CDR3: CASSLVNEQFF

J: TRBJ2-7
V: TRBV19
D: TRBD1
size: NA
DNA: TGTGCCAGTAGTATTGGGACAGGGTCCTACGAGCAGTACTTC
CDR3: CASSIGTGSYEQYF

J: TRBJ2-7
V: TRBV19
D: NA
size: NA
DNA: TGTGCCAGTAGTACGAGGGGGGGCGAGCAGTACTTC
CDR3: CASSTRGGEQYF

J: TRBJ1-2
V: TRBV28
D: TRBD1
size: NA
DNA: TGTGCCAGCAGTACCGGGACAGGGGGCTTTGGCTACACCTTC
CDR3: CASSTGTGGFGYTF

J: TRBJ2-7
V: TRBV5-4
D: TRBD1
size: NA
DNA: TGTGCCAGCAGCCCCCCGGCCGGGACAGGGACCTACGAGCAGTACTTC
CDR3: CASSPPAGTGTYEQYF

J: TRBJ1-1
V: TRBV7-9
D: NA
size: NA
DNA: TGTGCCAGCAGCTTAGACGGCCAGGCAATTGAAGCTTTCTTT
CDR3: CASSLDGQAIEAFF

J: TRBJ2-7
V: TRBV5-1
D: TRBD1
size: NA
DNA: TGCGCCAGCAGCCAGGAACAGGGGGAGACCTACGAGCAGTACTTC
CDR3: CASSQEQGETYEQYF

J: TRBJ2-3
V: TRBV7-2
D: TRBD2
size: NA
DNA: TGTGCCAGCAGCTCGGGACTAGCGCTGGGCGGTACGCAGTATTTT
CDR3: CASSSGLALGGTQYF

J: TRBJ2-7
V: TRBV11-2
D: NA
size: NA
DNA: TGTGCCAGCAGCTTAATTCCAAGCCAGCTCTACGAGCAGTACTTC
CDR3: CASSLIPSQLYEQYF

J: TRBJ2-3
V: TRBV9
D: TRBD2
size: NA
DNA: TGTGCCAGCAGCGGCTCCGGACTAGCGGGGGGCACAGATACGCAGTATTTT
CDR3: CASSGSGLAGGTDTQYF

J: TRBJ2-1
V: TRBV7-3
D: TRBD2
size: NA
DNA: TGTGCCAGCAGCTTAAGACCCGGGACTAGCGGGAAAACTGAGCAGTTCTTC
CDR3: CASSLRPGTSGKTEQFF

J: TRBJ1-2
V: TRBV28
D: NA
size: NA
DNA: TGTGCCAGCAGTTTATCAGACAACTATGGCTACACCTTC
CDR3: CASSLSDNYGYTF

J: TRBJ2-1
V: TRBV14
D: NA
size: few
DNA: TGTGCCAGCAGCCCCATTGAGTCGCAGGGGCGCTACAATGAGCAGTTCTTC
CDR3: CASSPIESQGRYNEQFF

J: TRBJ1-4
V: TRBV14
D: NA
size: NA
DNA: TGTGCCAGCAGCACCCGGGGGAATGTTAATGAAAAACTGTTTTTT
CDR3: CASSTRGNVNEKLFF

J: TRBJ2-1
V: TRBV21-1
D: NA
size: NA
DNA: TGTGCCAGCAGCAAAGGAGGGGACAGGGGGATCTGCGATGAGCAGTTCTTC
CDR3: CASSKGGDRGICDEQFF

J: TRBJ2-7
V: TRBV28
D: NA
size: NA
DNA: TGTGCCAGCACCACAGTTCAGGCGGGTGAGCAGTACTTC
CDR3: CASTTVQAGEQYF

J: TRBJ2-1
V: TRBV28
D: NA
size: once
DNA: TGTGCCAGCAGTTTAACAGCTCACAATGAGCAGTTCTTC
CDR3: CASSLTAHNEQFF

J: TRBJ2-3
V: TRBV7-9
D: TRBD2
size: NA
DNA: TGTGCCAGCAGCTTCGGACTAGCGGGAGGTCCAGATACGCAGTATTTT
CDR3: CASSFGLAGGPDTQYF

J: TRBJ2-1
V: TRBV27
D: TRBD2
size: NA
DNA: TGTGCCAGCAGTCAGCCGGGACTAGCGGGGGATGGCTCCTACAATGAGCAGTTCTTC
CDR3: CASSQPGLAGDGSYNEQFF

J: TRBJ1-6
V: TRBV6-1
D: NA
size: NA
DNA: TGTGCCAGCAGTGAAGTCCCGGGCTCACCCCTCCACTTT
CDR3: CASSEVPGSPLHF

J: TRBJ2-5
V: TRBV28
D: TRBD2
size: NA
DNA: TGTGCCAGCACTAGCGGGTACCGGCGGAAGACCCAGTACTTC
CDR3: CASTSGYRRKTQYF

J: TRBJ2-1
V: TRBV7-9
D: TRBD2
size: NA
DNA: TGTGCCATCACTAGCGGGGGCTACAATGAGCAGTTCTTC
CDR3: CAITSGGYNEQFF

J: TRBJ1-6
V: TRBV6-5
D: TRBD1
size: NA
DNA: TGTGCCAGCAGAATGGACAGGGGAAGGAGTTCACCCCTCCACTTT
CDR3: CASRMDRGRSSPLHF

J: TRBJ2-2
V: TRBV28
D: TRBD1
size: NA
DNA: TGTGCCAGCATTCGACAGGGACGAGTCACCGGGGAGCTGTTTTTT
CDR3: CASIRQGRVTGELFF

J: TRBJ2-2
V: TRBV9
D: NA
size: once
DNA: TGTGCCAGCAGCGTAGAAGTCATCGGGGAGCTGTTTTTT
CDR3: CASSVEVIGELFF

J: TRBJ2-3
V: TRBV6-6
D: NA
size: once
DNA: TGTGCCAGCAGTCCCGAATACGGACTAGATACGCAGTATTTT
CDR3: CASSPEYGLDTQYF

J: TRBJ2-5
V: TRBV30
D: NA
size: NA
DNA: TGTGCCTGGAGTTACGTGGGGGCTGGGACCCAGTACTTC
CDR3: CAWSYVGAGTQYF

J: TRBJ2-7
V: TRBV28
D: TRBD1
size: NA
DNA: TGTGCCAGCAGTTTACCAGGGGGAGAGCAGTACTTC
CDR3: CASSLPGGEQYF

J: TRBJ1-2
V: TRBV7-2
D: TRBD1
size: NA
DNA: TGTGCCAGCAGGTCCCAGGGGGCGGGTGGCTACACCTTC
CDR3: CASRSQGAGGYTF

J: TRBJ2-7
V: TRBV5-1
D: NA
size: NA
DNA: TGCGCCAGCAGCTTGCGAGTACAATCCCCCTACGAGCAGTACTTC
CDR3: CASSLRVQSPYEQYF

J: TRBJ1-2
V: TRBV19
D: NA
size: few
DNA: TGTGCCAGTAGTATAGTTCGGGGGGCTGATAACTATGGCTACACCTTC
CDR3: CASSIVRGADNYGYTF

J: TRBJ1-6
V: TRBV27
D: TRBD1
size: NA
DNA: TGTGCCAGCAGTCAACGGACAGGGCCTTCACCCCTCCACTTT
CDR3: CASSQRTGPSPLHF

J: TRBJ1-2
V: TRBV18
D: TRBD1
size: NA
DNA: TGTGCCAGCTCACAAGAGGGGGCTCGTGGCTACACCTTC
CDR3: CASSQEGARGYTF

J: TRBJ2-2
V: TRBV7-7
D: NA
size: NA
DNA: TGTGCTAGCAGCTTAGACGGGCCCGGGGAGCTGTTTTTT
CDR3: CASSLDGPGELFF

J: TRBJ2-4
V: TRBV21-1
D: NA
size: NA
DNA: TGTGCCAGGGGTGCAGTAGCCAAAAACATTCAGTACTTC
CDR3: CARGAVAKNIQYF

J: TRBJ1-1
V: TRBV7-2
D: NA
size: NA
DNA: TGTGCCAACAGCTTAGGAGGACAGAACACTGAAGCTTTCTTT
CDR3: CANSLGGQNTEAFF

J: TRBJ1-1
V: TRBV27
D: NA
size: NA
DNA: TGTGCCAGCAGTACCCCCACCGGCACGACCACTGAAGCTTTCTTT
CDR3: CASSTPTGTTTEAFF

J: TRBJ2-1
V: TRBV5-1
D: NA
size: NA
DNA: TGCGCCAGCAGCTTAAGCGGGTGGGAGTACAATGAGCAGTTCTTC
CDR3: CASSLSGWEYNEQFF

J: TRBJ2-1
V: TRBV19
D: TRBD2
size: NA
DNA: TGTGCCAGTAGTATTCCCGGGACTAGCGGGACGGGTGAGCAGTTCTTC
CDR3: CASSIPGTSGTGEQFF

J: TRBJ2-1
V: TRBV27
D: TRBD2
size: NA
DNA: TGTGCCAGCAGTTTAGATCTAGCGGGATACAATGAGCAGTTCTTC
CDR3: CASSLDLAGYNEQFF

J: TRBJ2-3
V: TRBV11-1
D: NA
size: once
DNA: TGTGCCAGCAGCTTGAGTCAGAGCATGAATACGCAGTATTTT
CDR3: CASSLSQSMNTQYF

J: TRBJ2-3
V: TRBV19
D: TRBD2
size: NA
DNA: TGTGCCAGTAGTATCATTTTTAGCGGGGGGGCCAGCACAGATACGCAGTATTTT
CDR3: CASSIIFSGGASTDTQYF